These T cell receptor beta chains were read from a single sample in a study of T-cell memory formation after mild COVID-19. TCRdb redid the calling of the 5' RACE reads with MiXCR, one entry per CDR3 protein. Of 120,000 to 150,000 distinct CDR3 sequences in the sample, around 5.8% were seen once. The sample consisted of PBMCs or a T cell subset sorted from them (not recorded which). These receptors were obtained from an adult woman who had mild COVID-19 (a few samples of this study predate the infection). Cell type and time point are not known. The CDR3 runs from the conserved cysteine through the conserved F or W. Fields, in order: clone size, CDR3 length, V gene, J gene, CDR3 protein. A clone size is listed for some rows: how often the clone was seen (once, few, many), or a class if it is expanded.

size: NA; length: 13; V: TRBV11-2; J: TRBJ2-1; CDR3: CASSSPTSLQTSF
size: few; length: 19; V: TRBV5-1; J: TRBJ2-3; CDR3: CASSTGSRGTGLSTDTQYF
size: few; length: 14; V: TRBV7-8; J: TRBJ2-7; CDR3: CASSPRVLSEEQYF
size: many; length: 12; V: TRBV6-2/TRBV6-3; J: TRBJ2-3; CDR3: CASSPSGDTQYF
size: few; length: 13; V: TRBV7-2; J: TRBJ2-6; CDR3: CASSLETGNVLTF
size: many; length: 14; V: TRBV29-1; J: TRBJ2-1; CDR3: CSVVWLAGGNEQFF
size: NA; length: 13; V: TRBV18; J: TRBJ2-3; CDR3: CASSPQRGDTQYF
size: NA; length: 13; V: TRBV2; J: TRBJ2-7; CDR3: CASSSGTLLEQYF
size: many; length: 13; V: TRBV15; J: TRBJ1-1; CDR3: CATRTGLNTEAFF
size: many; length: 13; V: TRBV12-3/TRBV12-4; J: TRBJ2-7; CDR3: CATSNDGTYEQYF
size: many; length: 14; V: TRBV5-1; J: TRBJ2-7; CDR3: CASSPQGGSYEQYF
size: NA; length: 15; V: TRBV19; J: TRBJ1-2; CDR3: CASSVEDRGRGGYTF
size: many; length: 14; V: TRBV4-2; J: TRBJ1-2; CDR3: CASSPGLSPDGYTF
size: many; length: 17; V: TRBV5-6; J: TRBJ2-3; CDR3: CASSWRLAGISTDTQYF
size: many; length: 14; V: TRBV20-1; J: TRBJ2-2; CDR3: CSARVAGGPGELFF
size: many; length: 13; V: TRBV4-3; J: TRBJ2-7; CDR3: CASSQDLSYEQYF
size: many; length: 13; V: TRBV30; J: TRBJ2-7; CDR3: CAWSVGQNYEQYF
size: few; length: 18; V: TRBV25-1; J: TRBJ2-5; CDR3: CASSEWKGGQGRSETQYF
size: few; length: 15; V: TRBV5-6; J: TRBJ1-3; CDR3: CASSLRGLRGNTIYF
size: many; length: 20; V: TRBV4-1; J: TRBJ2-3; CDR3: CASSQDNGGFGRPSTDTQYF
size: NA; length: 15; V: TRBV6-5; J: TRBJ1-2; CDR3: CARSYSAETVNGYTF
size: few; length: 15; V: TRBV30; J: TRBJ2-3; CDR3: CAWSPGQGSTDTQYF
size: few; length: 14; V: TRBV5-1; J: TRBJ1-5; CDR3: CASSLTAAGQPQHF
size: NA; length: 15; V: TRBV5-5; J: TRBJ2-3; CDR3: CASSLLWRPTDTQYF
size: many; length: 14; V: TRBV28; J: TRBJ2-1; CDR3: CASVSGSRYNEQFF
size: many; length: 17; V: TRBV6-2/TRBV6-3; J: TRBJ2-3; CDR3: CASNFSPGLVSTDTQYF
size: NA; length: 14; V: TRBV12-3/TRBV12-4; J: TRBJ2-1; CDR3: CASNRQGAYNEQFF
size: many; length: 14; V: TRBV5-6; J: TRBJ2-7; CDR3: CASSSSGGPGEQYF
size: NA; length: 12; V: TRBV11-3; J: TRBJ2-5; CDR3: CASSAQEETQYF
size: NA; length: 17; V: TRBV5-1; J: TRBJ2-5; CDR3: CASSLGGPGWRQETQYF
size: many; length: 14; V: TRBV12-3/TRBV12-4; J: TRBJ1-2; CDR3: CASSFRQGNYGYTF
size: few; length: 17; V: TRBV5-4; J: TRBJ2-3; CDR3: CASSLGGSPLSTDTQYF
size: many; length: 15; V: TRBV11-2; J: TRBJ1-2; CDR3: CASSSRQGSLYGYTF
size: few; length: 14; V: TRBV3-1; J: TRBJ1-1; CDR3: CASSRVGAGTEAFF
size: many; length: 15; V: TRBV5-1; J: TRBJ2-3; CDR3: CASGSGTGDTDTQYF
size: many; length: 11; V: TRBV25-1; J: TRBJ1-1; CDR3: CASSDYTEAFF
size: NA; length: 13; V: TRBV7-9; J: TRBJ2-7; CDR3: CASSLAKGYEQYF
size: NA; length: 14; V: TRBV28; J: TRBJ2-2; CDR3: CASSLGPGFGELFF
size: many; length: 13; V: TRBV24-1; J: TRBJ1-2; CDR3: CATSETGSYGYTF
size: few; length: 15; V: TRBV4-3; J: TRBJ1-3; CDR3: CASSSHASDGNTIYF
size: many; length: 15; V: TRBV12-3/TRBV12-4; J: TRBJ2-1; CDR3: CASSLIAGTYNEQFF
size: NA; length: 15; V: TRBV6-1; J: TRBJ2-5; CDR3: CASSPGQGKVETQYF
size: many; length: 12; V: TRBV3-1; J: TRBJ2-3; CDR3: CASSHTRDTQYF
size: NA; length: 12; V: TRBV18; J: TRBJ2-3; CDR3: CASSRQADTQYF
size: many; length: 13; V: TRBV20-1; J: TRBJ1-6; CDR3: CSATTVNNSPLHF
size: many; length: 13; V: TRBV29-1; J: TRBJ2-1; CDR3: CSASRDTYNEQFF
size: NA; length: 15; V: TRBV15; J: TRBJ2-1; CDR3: CATSRSGGRYNEQFF
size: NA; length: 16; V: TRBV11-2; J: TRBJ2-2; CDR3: CASSSHRGPRGGELFF
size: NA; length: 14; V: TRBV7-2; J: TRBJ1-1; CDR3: CASSSIRQAGEAFF
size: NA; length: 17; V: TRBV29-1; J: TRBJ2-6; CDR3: CSVALGMKVSGANVLTF